Following are 2 T cell receptor beta chains from one sample sequenced in a study of cytotoxic CD8 clonotypes in ibrutinib-treated CLL. The assay was immunoSEQ multiplex PCR, and TCRdb's table has in-frame clones only and misses some. The profile shows around 250,000 clones, 70% of them singletons. Sequences were derived from PBMCs, sampled after 24 months of ibrutinib treatment. Receptors were obtained from a human donor with chronic lymphocytic leukemia.

The chain joins TRBV5-4 to TRBJ2-7; D uncertain. Germline values: CDR1 SGHNT, CDR2 YYREEE (reference sequence). V gave up 3 bases and J gave up 3 bases, with 4 bases separating them. The CDR3 is 11 residues long. The CDR3 nucleotides read TGTGCCAGCAGCTCCAACTACGAGCAGTACTTC. This codes for CASSSNYEQYF.

The chain recombines TRBV5-1 with TRBJ2-1; D gene uncertain. V was clipped by 0 bases and J by 5 bases, with 9 bases between them. The germline gives CDR1 SGHRS, CDR2 YFSETQ. The CDR3 runs to 14 residues. CDR3 sequence: CASSLVLPDNEQFF. DNA of the CDR3: TGCGCCAGCAGCTTGGTTCTTCCGGACAATGAGCAGTTCTTC.